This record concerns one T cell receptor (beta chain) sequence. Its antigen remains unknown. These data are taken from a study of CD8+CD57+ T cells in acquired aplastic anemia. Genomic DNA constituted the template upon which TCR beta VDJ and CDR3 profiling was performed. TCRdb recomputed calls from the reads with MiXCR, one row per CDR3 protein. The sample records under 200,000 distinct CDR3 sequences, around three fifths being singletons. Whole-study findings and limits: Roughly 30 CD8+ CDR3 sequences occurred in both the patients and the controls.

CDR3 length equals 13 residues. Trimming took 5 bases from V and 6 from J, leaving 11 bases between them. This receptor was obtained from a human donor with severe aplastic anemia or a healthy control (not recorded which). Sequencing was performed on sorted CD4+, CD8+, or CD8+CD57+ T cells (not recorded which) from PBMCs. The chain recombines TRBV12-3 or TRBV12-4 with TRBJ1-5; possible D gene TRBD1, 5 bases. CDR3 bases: TGTGCCAGCAGTACGGGGCAAAGTCAGCCCCAGCATTTT. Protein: CASSTGQSQPQHF.